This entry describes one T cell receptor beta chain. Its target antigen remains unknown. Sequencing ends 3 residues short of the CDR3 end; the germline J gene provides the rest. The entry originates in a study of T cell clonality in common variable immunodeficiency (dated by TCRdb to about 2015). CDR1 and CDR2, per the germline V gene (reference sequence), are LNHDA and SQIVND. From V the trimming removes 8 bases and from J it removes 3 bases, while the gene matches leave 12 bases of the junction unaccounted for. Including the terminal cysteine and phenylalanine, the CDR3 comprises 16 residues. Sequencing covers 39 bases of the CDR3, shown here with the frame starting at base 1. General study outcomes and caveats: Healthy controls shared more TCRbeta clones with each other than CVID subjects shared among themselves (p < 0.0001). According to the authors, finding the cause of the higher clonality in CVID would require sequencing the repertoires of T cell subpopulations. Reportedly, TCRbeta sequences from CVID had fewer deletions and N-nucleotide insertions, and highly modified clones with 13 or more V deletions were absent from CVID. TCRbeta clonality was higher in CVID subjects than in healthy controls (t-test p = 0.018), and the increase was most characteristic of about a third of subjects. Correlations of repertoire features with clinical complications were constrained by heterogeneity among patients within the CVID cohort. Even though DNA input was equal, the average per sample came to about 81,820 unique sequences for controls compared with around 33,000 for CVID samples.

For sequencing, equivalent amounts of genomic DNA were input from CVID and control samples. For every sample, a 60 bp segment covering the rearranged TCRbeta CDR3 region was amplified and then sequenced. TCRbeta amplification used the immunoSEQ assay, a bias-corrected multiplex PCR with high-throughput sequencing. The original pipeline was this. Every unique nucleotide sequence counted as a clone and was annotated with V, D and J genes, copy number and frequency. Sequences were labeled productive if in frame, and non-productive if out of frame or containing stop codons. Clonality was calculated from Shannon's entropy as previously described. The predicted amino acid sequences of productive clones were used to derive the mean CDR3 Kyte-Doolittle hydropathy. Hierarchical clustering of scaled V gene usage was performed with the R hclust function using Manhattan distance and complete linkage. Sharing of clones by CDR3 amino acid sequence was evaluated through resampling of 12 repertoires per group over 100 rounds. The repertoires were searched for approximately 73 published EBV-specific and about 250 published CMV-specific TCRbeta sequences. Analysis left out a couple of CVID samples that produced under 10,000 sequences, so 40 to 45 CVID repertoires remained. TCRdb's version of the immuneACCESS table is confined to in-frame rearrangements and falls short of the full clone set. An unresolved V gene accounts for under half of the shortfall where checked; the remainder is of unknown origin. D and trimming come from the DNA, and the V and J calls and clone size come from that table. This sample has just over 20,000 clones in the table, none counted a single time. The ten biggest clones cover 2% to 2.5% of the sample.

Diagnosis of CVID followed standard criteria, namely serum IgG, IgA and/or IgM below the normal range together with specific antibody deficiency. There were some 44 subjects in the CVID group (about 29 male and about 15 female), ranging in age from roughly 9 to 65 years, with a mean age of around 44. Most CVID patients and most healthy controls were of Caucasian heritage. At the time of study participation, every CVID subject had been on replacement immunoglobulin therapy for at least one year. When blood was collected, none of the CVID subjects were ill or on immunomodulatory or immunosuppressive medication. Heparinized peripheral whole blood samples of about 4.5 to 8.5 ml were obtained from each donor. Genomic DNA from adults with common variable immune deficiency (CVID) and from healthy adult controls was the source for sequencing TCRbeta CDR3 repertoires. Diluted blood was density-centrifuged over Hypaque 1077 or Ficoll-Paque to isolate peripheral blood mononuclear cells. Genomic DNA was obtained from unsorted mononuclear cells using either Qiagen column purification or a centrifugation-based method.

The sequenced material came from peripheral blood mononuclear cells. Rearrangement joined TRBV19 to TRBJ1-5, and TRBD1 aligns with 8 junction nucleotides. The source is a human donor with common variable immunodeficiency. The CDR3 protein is CASLQGGNTINQPQHF. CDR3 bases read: TGTGCCAGTCTACAGGGGGGTAACACCATCAATCAGCCC.